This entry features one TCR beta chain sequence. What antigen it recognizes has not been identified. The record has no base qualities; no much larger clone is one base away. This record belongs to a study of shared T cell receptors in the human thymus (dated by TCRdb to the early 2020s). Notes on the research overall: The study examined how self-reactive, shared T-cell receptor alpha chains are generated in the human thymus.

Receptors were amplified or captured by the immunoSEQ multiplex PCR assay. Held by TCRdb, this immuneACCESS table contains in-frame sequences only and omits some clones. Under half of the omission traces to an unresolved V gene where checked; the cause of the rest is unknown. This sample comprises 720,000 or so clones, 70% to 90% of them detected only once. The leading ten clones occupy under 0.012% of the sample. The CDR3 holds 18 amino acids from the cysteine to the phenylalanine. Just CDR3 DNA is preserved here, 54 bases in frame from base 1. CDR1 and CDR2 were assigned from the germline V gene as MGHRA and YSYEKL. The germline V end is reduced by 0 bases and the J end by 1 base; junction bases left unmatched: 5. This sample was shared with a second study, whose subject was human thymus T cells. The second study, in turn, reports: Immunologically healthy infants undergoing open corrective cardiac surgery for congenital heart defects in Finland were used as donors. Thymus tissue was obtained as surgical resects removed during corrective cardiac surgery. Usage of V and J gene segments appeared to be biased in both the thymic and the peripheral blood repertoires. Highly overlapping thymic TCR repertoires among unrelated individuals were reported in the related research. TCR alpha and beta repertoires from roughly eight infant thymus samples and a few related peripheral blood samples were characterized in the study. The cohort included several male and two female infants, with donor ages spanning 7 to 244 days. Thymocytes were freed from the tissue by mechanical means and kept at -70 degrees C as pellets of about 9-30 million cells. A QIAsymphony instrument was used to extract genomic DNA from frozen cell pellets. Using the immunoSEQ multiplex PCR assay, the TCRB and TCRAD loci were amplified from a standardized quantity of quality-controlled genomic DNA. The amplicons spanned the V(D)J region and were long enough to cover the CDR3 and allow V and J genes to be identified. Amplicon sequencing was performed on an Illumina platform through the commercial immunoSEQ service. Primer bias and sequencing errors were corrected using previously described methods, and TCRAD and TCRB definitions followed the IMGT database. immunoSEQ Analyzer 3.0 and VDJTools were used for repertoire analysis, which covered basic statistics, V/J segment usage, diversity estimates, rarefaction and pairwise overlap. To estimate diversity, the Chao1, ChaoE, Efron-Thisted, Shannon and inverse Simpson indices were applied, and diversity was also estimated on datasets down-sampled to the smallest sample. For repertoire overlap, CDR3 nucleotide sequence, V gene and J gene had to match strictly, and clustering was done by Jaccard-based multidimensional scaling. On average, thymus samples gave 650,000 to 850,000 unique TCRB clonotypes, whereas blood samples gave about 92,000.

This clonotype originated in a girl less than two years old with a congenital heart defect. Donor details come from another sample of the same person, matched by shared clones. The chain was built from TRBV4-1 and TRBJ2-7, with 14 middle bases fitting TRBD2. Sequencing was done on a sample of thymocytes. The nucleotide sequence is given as TGCGCCAGCAGCCAAGATACGGGACTAGCGGGGGCTTCCTACGAGCAGTACTTC. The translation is CASSQDTGLAGASYEQYF.